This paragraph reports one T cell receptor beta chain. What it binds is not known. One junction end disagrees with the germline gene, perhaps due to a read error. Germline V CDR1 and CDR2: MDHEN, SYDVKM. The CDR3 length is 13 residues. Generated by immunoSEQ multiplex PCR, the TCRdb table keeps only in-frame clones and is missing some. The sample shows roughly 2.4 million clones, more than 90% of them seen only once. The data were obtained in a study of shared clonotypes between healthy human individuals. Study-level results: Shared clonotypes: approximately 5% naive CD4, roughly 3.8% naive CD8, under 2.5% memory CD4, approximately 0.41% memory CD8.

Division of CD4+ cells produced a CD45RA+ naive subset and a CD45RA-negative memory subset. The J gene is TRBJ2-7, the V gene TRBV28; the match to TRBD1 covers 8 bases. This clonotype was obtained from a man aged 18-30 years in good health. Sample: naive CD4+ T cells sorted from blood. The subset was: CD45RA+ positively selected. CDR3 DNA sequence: TGTGCCAGCAGTCCTTGGGACAGGATGGAGAGTTATTTC. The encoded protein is CASSPWDRMESYF.